Listed here are 6 T cell receptor beta chains from one sample, sequenced in a study of blood T cell repertoires in COVID-19. Measured with immunoSEQ multiplex PCR; TCRdb has only the in-frame clones, and not every one. This table holds about 370,000 clones, around 87% found once. Sequencing input: peripheral blood. The source of these receptors is a woman in her 30s with COVID-19, enrolled during active disease.

The V and J genes are TRBV7-9 and TRBJ2-5; 8 nucleotides align to TRBD2. The CDR3 extends over 12 amino acids. Trimming removed 8 bases from V and 4 bases from J; junction bases left unmatched: 3. The germline gives CDR1 SEHNR, CDR2 FQNEAQ (reference sequence). The CDR3 loop reads CASQRELETQYF. The CDR3 DNA follows: TGTGCCAGCCAGCGGGAGTTAGAGACCCAGTACTTC.

This clone was counted a single time. The V gene is TRBV7-2, the J gene TRBJ2-5; D is ambiguous. This CDR3 contains 14 residues. Trimming stripped 2 bases from V and 5 bases from J, with 12 bases between. CDR1 and CDR2 (germline): SGHTA, FQGNSA. Here the CDR3 DNA reads TGTGCCAGCAGCTTACGTTACCAAGCGGAGACCCAGTACTTC. Translation gives CASSLRYQAETQYF.

V is TRBV29-1 and J is TRBJ2-7; TRBD2 matches at 7 bases. The ends lost 4 bases at V and 1 base at J; junction bases unmatched: 4. Germline CDR1 and CDR2: SQVTM and ANQGSEA. This CDR3 comprises 13 residues. This CDR3 is CSVVWDYSYEQYF. CDR3 nucleotides: TGCAGCGTTGTATGGGACTATTCCTACGAGCAGTACTTC.

In its sample, this clone was seen once. The chain uses TRBV7-2 and TRBJ1-1, with D perhaps matching TRBD1 (6 bases). The CDR3 runs to 15 residues. Germline lookup yields CDR1 SGHTA and CDR2 FQGNSA. The V and J ends lost 4 bases and 0 bases respectively, with 12 bases between them. As DNA, the CDR3 is TGTGCCAGCAGCTCCTACAGGGTATTGAACACTGAAGCTTTCTTT. This codes for CASSSYRVLNTEAFF.

This chain uses TRBV7-3 with TRBJ2-3, with D perhaps TRBD1 (6 bases). V lost 3 bases and J 6 bases, leaving 10 bases between the germline ends. This CDR3 region has 13 residues. Germline assignment: CDR1 SGHTA and CDR2 FQGTGA. The CDR3 DNA follows: TGTGCCAGCAGCTTGGACAGAGACGATACGCAGTATTTT. Its protein product is CASSLDRDDTQYF.

The DNA of the CDR3 is TGTGCCAGCAGTGAGGAGGCGAGTGGGAACACTGAAGCTTTCTTT. Amino acids: CASSEEASGNTEAFF. This chain links TRBV2 with TRBJ1-1; no clear D gene. The CDR3 has 15 amino acids. V was cut by 3 bases and J by 1 base, with 12 bases left in between. Germline values: CDR1 SNHLY, CDR2 FYNNEI.